Below, 16 T cell receptor beta chains from the same sample are listed, as sequenced in a study of cytomegalovirus exposure and HLA in healthy donors. The PCR made use of 60 Vbeta and 13 Jbeta primers. Profiled with immunoSEQ multiplex PCR; TCRdb holds only in-frame clones, not every one. This repertoire shows approximately 110,000 clones, over 55% found once; its top ten account for 8% to 10%. What was sequenced was PBMCs. The receptors derive from a man between 18 and 35 years old in good health and CMV-seropositive.

This clone was seen a handful of times. The genes are TRBV16 and TRBJ2-7, with no clear D. The V end lost 1 base, the J end lost 7 bases, and 14 bases lay between the germline ends. CDR1 is KGHSY and CDR2 is FQNENV in the germline V gene. The CDR3 is 14 amino acids. Written as DNA, the CDR3 is TGTGCCAGCAGCCAATTTCCCCGGGTGCGGGAGCAGTACTTC. Its protein is CASSQFPRVREQYF.

The chain is built from TRBV11-2 and TRBJ2-7; 10 nucleotides match TRBD2. Germline V lookup: CDR1 SGHAT, CDR2 FQNNGV. The CDR3 is made up of 13 amino acids. The V and J ends lost 3 bases and 6 bases, in that order; junction bases with no gene match: 2. The CDR3 region is CASSFSGGLEQYV. CDR3 sequence (DNA): TGTGCCAGCAGCTTTAGCGGGGGGCTCGAGCAGTACGTC.

The V and J genes are TRBV30 and TRBJ2-3; D perhaps matches TRBD2 (6 bases). V was trimmed by 0 bases and J by 2 bases, leaving 12 bases between them. The CDR3 is made up of 15 amino acids. Per germline, CDR1 GTSNPN and CDR2 SVGIG (reference sequence). The CDR3 nucleotides are TGTGCCTGGAGTGTACTGGGACTGACCACAGATACGCAGTATTTT. Translation: CAWSVLGLTTDTQYF.

The V call is TRBV10-2, the J call TRBJ2-6; the match to TRBD1 covers 12 bases. Losses at the gene ends were 2 bases for V and 3 bases for J; bases not matched to a gene: 2. There are 17 residues in the CDR3. CDR1 is WSHSY, CDR2 SAAADI, per germline. CDR3 bases: TGCGCCAGCAGTGAGGGGACAGGGGGCGTTGGGGCCAACGTCCTGACTTTC. Its translation: CASSEGTGGVGANVLTF.

The chain links TRBV18 to TRBJ2-2, with D perhaps TRBD2 (5 bases). This CDR3 has 16 amino acids. Germline CDR1 reads KGHSH; CDR2 reads LQKENI. V lost 3 bases and J lost 5, with 16 bases in between. CDR3 bases: TGTGCCAGCTCACCGCTGGGTACCGGCGGGACCGGGGAGCTGTTTTTT. It codes for CASSPLGTGGTGELFF.

This clone was recorded a few times. This rearrangement joins TRBV5-6 to TRBJ2-5; 9 nucleotides align to TRBD2. There are 14 residues in the CDR3. Germline assignment: CDR1 SGHDT and CDR2 YYEEEE. V lost 7 bases to trimming and J lost 5 bases; unmatched junction nucleotides: 9. CDR3 DNA sequence: TGTGCCAGCTCGGGGGGACTAGCTGCGGAGACCCAGTACTTC. Translating gives CASSGGLAAETQYF.

This sequence joins TRBV2 and TRBJ2-3, with TRBD2 matching over 8 bases. Germline V gene lookup returns CDR1 SNHLY and CDR2 FYNNEI. J lost 0 bases, V lost 10 bases, and 3 bases had no gene match. This CDR3 region has 13 residues. CDR3: CATQRGSTDTQYF. CDR3 DNA sequence: TGTGCCACCCAGCGGGGGAGCACAGATACGCAGTATTTT. The complete variable domain, with remaining parts taken from reference TRBV2 and TRBJ2-3, reads EPEVTQTPSHQVTQMGQEVILRCVPISNHLYFYWYRQILGQKVEFLVSFYNNEISEKSEIFDDQFSVERPDGSNFTLKIRSTKLEDSAMYFCATQRGSTDTQYFGPGTRLTVL.

The gene calls are TRBV4-1 and TRBJ2-5, with TRBD1 matching over 7 bases. This CDR3 spans 16 amino acids. V was clipped by 1 base and J by 2 bases; unmatched bases: 7. Germline values: CDR1 MGHRA, CDR2 YSYEKL. The DNA for the CDR3 is TGCGCCAGCAGCCAAGCGACAGGGTTGCCACAAGAGACCCAGTACTTC. This codes for CASSQATGLPQETQYF.

The chain's CDR3 is CASSLRPTESGSPLHF. CDR3 DNA sequence: TGTGCCAGCAGCTTACGCCCAACAGAGAGTGGCTCACCCCTCCACTTT. The chain links TRBV11-3 to TRBJ1-6; no reliable D call. Trimming took 2 bases from V and 10 from J, leaving 18 bases between them. The CDR3 length is 16 residues. Germline V gives CDR1 SGHNT, CDR2 YENEEA.

The rearrangement joins TRBV7-9 to TRBJ2-7; D gene unclear. The CDR3 has 18 residues. Germline values: CDR1 SEHNR, CDR2 FQNEAQ (reference sequence). Trimming took off 3 bases at V and 3 bases at J, with 24 bases between the two ends. The CDR3 spells CASSFPDKVPGDHYEQYF. The CDR3 bases are TGTGCCAGCAGCTTTCCCGATAAAGTCCCGGGTGACCACTACGAGCAGTACTTC.

Only a few counts were recorded for this clone. The genes are TRBV10-1 and TRBJ1-2, with a weak D call TRBD1 (6 bases). Germline CDR1 reads WNHNN; CDR2 reads SYGVQD (reference sequence). V lost 5 bases and J 8 bases, leaving 21 bases between the germline ends. The CDR3 runs to 15 residues. Here the CDR3 DNA reads TGCGCCAGCAGTTCCCCACAGGGTAACATCAGGGGCTACACCTTC. Translating it yields CASSSPQGNIRGYTF.

The chain has TRBV5-4 and TRBJ1-2; tentative D call: TRBD1 (5 bases). The CDR3 has 14 amino acids. From germline, CDR1 is SGHNT and CDR2 YYREEE (reference sequence). The germline V and J ends were trimmed by 4 bases and 0 bases, with 10 bases remaining between them. CDR3 region: CASSLETANYGYTF. The CDR3 nucleotides read TGTGCCAGCAGCCTGGAGACAGCTAACTATGGCTACACCTTC. Full variable domain (remainder filled in from reference TRBV5-4 and TRBJ1-2): ETGVTQSPTHLIKTRGQQVTLRCSSQSGHNTVSWYQQALGQGPQFIFQYYREEENGRGNFPPRFSGLQFPNYSSELNVNALELDDSALYLCASSLETANYGYTFGSGTRLTVV.

The V gene is TRBV5-1, the J gene TRBJ2-5; 12 bases map to TRBD2. The CDR3 extends over 17 amino acids. Germline V gene lookup returns CDR1 SGHRS and CDR2 YFSETQ. The J segment lost 5 bases and the V segment lost 4 bases, leaving 12 bases of the junction unmatched. The CDR3 sequence is CASSGGLAGRGGETQYF. The CDR3 coding sequence is TGCGCCAGCAGCGGGGGACTAGCGGGTAGAGGTGGGGAGACCCAGTACTTC.

This clone was seen more than once but under ten times. The chain employs TRBV5-6 and TRBJ2-3, with TRBD2 identical over 9 bases. The germline gives CDR1 SGHDT, CDR2 YYEEEE. The CDR3 sequence is 18 residues long. The ends lost 4 bases at V and 1 base at J; junction bases unmatched: 13. The CDR3 region is CASSPPASGEPRTDTQYF. The CDR3 DNA reads TGTGCCAGCAGCCCTCCGGCTAGCGGGGAGCCCCGCACAGATACGCAGTATTTT. The variable domain in full, completed from reference TRBV5-6 and TRBJ2-3, reads DAGVTQSPTHLIKTRGQQVTLRCSPKSGHDTVSWYQQALGQGPQFIFQYYEEEERQRGNFPDRFSGHQFPNYSSELNVNALLLGDSALYLCASSPPASGEPRTDTQYFGPGTRLTVL.

V and J are TRBV7-9 and TRBJ1-2; TRBD1 aligns across 9 bases. V lost 5 bases to trimming and J lost 3 bases; unmatched junction nucleotides: 10. In germline, CDR1 is SEHNR, CDR2 FQNEAQ (reference sequence). The length of the CDR3 is 16 residues. CDR3 DNA: TGTGCCAGCAGCAACGACAGGGGGGGGAATTACTATGGCTACACCTTC. It translates to CASSNDRGGNYYGYTF.

This clone was observed a few times. CDR3 amino acids: CASSQQEADTQYF. CDR3 nucleotide sequence: TGTGCCAGCAGCCAGCAGGAGGCAGATACGCAGTATTTT. This chain joins TRBV6-4 and TRBJ2-3; a weak D match, TRBD2 (5 bases). Looked up from germline, CDR1 is MRHNA and CDR2 is SNTAGT. V was clipped by 6 bases and J by 4 bases, with 11 bases between them. The CDR3 has 13 residues.